This T cell receptor beta chain was identified in a study of chemoradiotherapy in HPV16-positive cancers. Study-level findings and limits: HPV-specific T cells were functionally defined from only a couple of HPV16-positive patients.

The assay was immunoSEQ multiplex PCR, and TCRdb's table has in-frame clones only and misses some. The sample includes 5,700 or so clones, 70% to 75% of them seen just once. Germline values: CDR1 SGHVS, CDR2 FNYEAQ. The V and J ends lost 5 bases and 8 bases respectively, with 15 bases between them. CDR3 length equals 13 residues. The count of this clone is one. Its specificity is unknown. The material sequenced was tumor tissue, taken from a patient who underwent chemoradiotherapy. The source of this sequence is a human donor with HPV-associated anogenital cancer. V gene TRBV7-6 combines with J gene TRBJ1-1; D uncertain. The CDR3 is CASSLVGGQEAFF. For the CDR3, the DNA is TGTGCCAGCAGCCTAGTGGGTGGGCAGGAAGCTTTCTTT. Variable domain in full (rest from reference TRBV7-6 and TRBJ1-1): GAGVSQSPRYKVTKRGQDVALRCDPISGHVSLYWYRQALGQGPEFLTYFNYEAQQDKSGLPNDRFSAERPEGSISTLTIQRTEQRDSAMYRCASSLVGGQEAFFGQGTRLTVV.